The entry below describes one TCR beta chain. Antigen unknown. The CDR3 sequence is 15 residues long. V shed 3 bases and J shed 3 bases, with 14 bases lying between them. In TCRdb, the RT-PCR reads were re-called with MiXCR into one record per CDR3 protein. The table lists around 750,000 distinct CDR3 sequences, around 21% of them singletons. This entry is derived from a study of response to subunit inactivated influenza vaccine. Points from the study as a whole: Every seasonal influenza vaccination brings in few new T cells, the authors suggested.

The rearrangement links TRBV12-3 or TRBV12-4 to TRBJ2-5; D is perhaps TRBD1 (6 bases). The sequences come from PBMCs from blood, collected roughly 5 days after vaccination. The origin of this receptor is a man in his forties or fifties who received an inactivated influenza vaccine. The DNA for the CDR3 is TGTGCCAGCAGTTTGGGCACGGGACATGAAGAGACCCAGTACTTC. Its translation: CASSLGTGHEETQYF.